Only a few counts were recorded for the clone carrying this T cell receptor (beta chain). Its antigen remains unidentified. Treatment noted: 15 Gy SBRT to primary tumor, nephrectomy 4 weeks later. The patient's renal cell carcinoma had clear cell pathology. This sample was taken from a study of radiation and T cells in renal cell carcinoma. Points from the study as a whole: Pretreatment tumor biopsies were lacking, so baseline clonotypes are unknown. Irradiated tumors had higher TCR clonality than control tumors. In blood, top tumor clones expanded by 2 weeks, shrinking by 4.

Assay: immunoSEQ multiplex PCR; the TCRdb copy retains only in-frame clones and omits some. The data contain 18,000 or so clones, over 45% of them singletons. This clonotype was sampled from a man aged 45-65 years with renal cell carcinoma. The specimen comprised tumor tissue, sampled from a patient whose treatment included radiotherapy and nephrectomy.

CDR3: CASSLVAGQGEAFF. The CDR3 bases are TGTGCCAGCAGCTTAGTGGCCGGACAGGGGGAAGCTTTCTTT. The gene calls are TRBV7-6 and TRBJ1-1, with 9 nucleotides matching TRBD1. V shed 1 base and J 8 bases; nucleotides not matched to a gene: 5. There are 14 residues in the CDR3. Per germline, CDR1 SGHVS and CDR2 FNYEAQ.